This entry lists 30 T cell receptor beta chains sequenced from one sample in a study of kidney transplant recipient with SARS-CoV-2 infection (dated by TCRdb to about 2021). The data were produced on an Illumina MiSeq. TCRdb reworked the public reads: Q25 trimming with fastp, MiXCR clone assembly, productive beta chains retained. Each entry merges the rows of one CDR3 protein and shows their most common DNA and genes. The sample profile shows about 240,000 distinct CDR3 sequences; under 30% of them were found once. Less than 8.5% of the sample is held by the ten biggest clonotypes. Sample time point, as interpreted from the label and publication: pre-pandemic baseline sample and day 111 after first positive SARS-CoV-2 test. The sample in question was a blood sample, obtained at baseline and on day 111 from a kidney transplant recipient. The receptors were gathered from a male patient between 25 and 39 years old who had COVID-19 and was a kidney transplant recipient. Donor T cells from the graft may be present among the T cells after a transplant.

This clonotype occurred many times. V is TRBV19 and J is TRBJ1-5, with a possible D match to TRBD1 (5 bases). V lost 6 bases and J 0 bases, leaving 6 bases between the germline ends. Germline assignment: CDR1 LNHDA and CDR2 SQIVND (reference sequence). This CDR3 has 13 residues. The CDR3 protein is CASSDSSNQPQHF. The DNA for the CDR3 is TGTGCCAGTAGCGACAGTAGCAATCAGCCCCAGCATTTT.

The chain carries TRBV11-2 and TRBJ2-5; no clear D gene. There are 15 residues in the CDR3. Germline V gene data show CDR1 as SGHAT and CDR2 as FQNNGV. The ends were cut back, 4 bases at V and 3 bases at J, with 15 bases in the middle. Here the CDR3 DNA reads TGTGCCAGCAGCTCTCGCCGCGTGTACAAAGAGACCCAGTACTTC. It yields the protein CASSSRRVYKETQYF.

This clonotype was seen many times. The rearrangement uses TRBV6-1 and TRBJ1-3, with D unresolved. CDR1 and CDR2 (germline): MNHNS, SASEGT. The CDR3 totals 16 residues. Trimming took 0 bases from V and 4 from J, leaving 13 bases between them. CDR3 in amino acids: CASSEAPPRWGNTIYF. The CDR3 nucleotides read TGTGCCAGCAGTGAAGCCCCGCCGCGGTGGGGAAACACCATATATTTT.

At least ten counts were recorded for this clonotype. The chain is built from TRBV6-1 and TRBJ2-3, with D tentatively TRBD2 (6 bases). Germline V gene data show CDR1 as MNHNS and CDR2 as SASEGT. Trimming left V 3 bases short and J 0 bases short, with 10 bases between. The CDR3 loop spans 15 amino acids. CDR3 in amino acids: CASSDLSGSTDTQYF. In DNA form, the CDR3 reads TGTGCCAGCAGTGATTTGAGCGGGAGCACAGATACGCAGTATTTT.

In regard to this clonotype: This may arise from a read error, as a much more abundant clone is one base away. The chain joins TRBV27 to TRBJ2-1; tentative D call: TRBD2 (5 bases). The CDR3 is 16 amino acids. Per the germline V gene, CDR1 is MNHEY and CDR2 is SMNVEV (reference sequence). DNA of the CDR3: TGTGCCAGCAGTTCCACAGTGGGGAGCTCCTACAAAGAGCAGTTCTTC. Protein sequence: CASSSTVGSSYKEQFF.

In its sample, this clonotype was seen many times. This chain uses TRBV5-4 with TRBJ1-2; D is ambiguous. The CDR3 is made up of 14 amino acids. CDR1 is SGHNT and CDR2 is YYREEE in the germline V gene (reference sequence). The V and J ends lost 4 bases and 4 bases respectively, with 14 bases between them. Here the CDR3 reads CASSLSNAIYGYTF. CDR3 nucleotides: TGTGCCAGCAGCCTTTCAAATGCTATCTATGGCTACACCTTC. Filled out from reference TRBV5-4 and TRBJ1-2, the complete variable domain reads ETGVTQSPTHLIKTRGQQVTLRCSSQSGHNTVSWYQQALGQGPQFIFQYYREEENGRGNFPPRFSGLQFPNYSSELNVNALELDDSALYLCASSLSNAIYGYTFGSGTRLTVV.

Ten or more counts support this clonotype. The gene calls are TRBV20-1 and TRBJ1-2; D is unclear. The germline V gene has CDR1 DFQATT and CDR2 SNEGSKA (reference sequence). Deletions cut 5 bases from V and 4 bases from J, with 23 bases between. The CDR3 consists of 16 residues. In nucleotides, the CDR3 is TGCAGTGCTTTGATAAGGCTGTTTCGAAAGACCTATGGCTACACCTTC. It encodes CSALIRLFRKTYGYTF.

The chain couples TRBV5-1 to TRBJ2-5; weak D call: TRBD1 (6 bases). The V gene's germline CDR1 is SGHRS and CDR2 YFSETQ. Trimming shortened V by 4 bases and J by 4 bases, and 17 bases separated the two germline ends. The CDR3 consists of 15 residues. CDR3 DNA: TGCGCCAGCAGCCCCCCCCAACAGGGTCGAGAGACCCAGTACTTC. Encoded protein: CASSPPQQGRETQYF.

This clonotype occurred many times. The chain joins TRBV19 to TRBJ2-2, with TRBD1 as a possible D gene (5 bases). This CDR3 spans 13 amino acids. CDR1 is LNHDA and CDR2 is SQIVND in the germline V gene (reference sequence). With 3 bases removed from V and 6 bases from J, the gap between germline ends came to 8 bases. In DNA, the CDR3 is TGTGCCAGTAGTATTCAGGGTCCCGGGGAGCTGTTTTTT. Encoded protein: CASSIQGPGELFF.

At least ten counts were recorded for this clonotype. At one of its ends the junction is not consistent with the germline gene, which may arise from a read error. The V gene is TRBV30, the J gene TRBJ2-1; 12 bases line up with TRBD2. CDR3 length: 15 amino acids. Germline V gene lookup returns CDR1 GTSNPN and CDR2 SVGIG (reference sequence). The CDR3 reads CAWSPTGLAGLAPLF. DNA of the CDR3: TGTGCCTGGAGTCCCACGGGACTAGCGGGTCTAGCCCCACTCTTC.

About this clonotype itself: Given a much more abundant clone one base away, this may be a read error. The chain is built from TRBV6-5 and TRBJ1-2; D gene ambiguous. This CDR3 comprises 17 residues. Germline values: CDR1 MNHEY, CDR2 SVGAGI. CDR3 loop: CTSSCSASMRKTYGYTF. DNA of the CDR3: TGTACCAGCAGTTGTAGTGCCTCTATGCGAAAGACCTATGGCTACACCTTC.

This clonotype came up many times. The genes are TRBV29-1 and TRBJ1-5, with 8 nucleotides matching TRBD1. This CDR3 is 13 amino acids long. Looked up from germline, CDR1 is SQVTM and CDR2 is ANQGSEA. With 4 bases clipped from V and 2 bases from J, the junction kept 1 base outside the gene matches. The CDR3 DNA sequence: TGCAGCGTTGCGACAGGGGGCAATCAGCCCCAGCATTTT. It encodes CSVATGGNQPQHF. Variable domain in full (rest from reference TRBV29-1 and TRBJ1-5): SAVISQKPSRDICQRGTSLTIQCQVDSQVTMMFWYRQQPGQSLTLIATANQGSEATYESGFVIDKFPISRPNLTFSTLTVSNMSPEDSSIYLCSVATGGNQPQHFGDGTRLSIL.

As concerns this clonotype: A read error may explain this, as a much larger clone is one base away. This chain's CDR3 is CASSGSEAGLNEQYF. The CDR3 coding sequence is TGTGCCAGCAGTGGCTCAGAGGCGGGGTTGAACGAGCAGTACTTC. The chain is built from TRBV25-1 and TRBJ2-7, with a weak D call TRBD2 (6 bases). Looked up from germline, CDR1 is MGHDK and CDR2 is SYGVNS. The CDR3 runs to 15 residues. V was pared by 4 bases and J by 5 bases, with 18 bases between.

As concerns this clonotype: A much larger clone differs from this one at a single base, so this may be a read error. The chain employs TRBV10-3 and TRBJ1-1; no clear D gene. Germline CDR1 reads ENHRY; CDR2 reads SYGVKD. CDR3 length: 14 amino acids. CDR3: CAVSEGRLNTEAFF. CDR3 bases: TGTGCCGTCAGTGAGGGCAGGCTGAACACTGAAGCTTTCTTT.

The table lists this clonotype with many counts. V usage is TRBV6-5 and J usage is TRBJ1-2, with D hard to call. The ends were cut back, 4 bases at V and 7 bases at J, with 7 bases in the middle. The CDR3 contains 11 residues. Germline CDR1 is MNHEY and CDR2 is SVGAGI. The CDR3 DNA follows: TGTGCCAGCAGTTCATCCGGTGGCTACACCTTC. Translated: CASSSSGGYTF.

V usage is TRBV7-6 and J usage is TRBJ2-1; tentative D call: TRBD2 (6 bases). V gave up 1 base and J gave up 4 bases, with 14 bases separating them. The CDR3 length is 16 residues. The germline gives CDR1 SGHVS, CDR2 FNYEAQ. The CDR3 protein is CASSLVEGWRYNEQFF. The CDR3 DNA sequence: TGTGCCAGCAGCTTAGTGGAGGGGTGGCGGTACAATGAGCAGTTCTTC.

The CDR3 sequence: CASSPEGGSGQFF. As DNA, the CDR3 is TGTGCCAGCAGCCCTGAGGGGGGGTCGGGGCAGTTCTTC. V and J are TRBV6-5 and TRBJ2-1; possible D gene TRBD2, 7 bases. With 6 bases removed from V and 12 bases from J, the gap between germline ends came to 18 bases. This CDR3 comprises 13 residues. The germline CDR1 and CDR2 sequences are MNHEY and SVGAGI.

Ten or more counts support this clonotype. Because the CDR3's place on the DNA is in doubt, the DNA is left out and the CDR3 is given as listed by TCRdb. This chain uses TRBV5-5 with TRBJ2-7; the table's D call TRBD1 went unverified against the DNA. Including both end residues, the CDR3 is 15 amino acids long. Germline loops: CDR1 SGHKS, CDR2 YYEKEE (reference sequence). This chain's CDR3 is CASSLVMGQSYEQYF.

Regarding this clonotype: A much larger clone lies one base from this, so it may be a read error. The chain recombines TRBV7-8 with TRBJ1-5; TRBD1 agrees at 8 bases. The CDR3 has 15 amino acids. Germline V CDR1 and CDR2: SGHVS, FQNEAQ. This CDR3 reads CASGLNAGGNQLQHF. CDR3 DNA sequence: TGTGCCAGCGGGCTCAATGCAGGGGGCAATCAGCTCCAGCATTTT. The full variable domain, its missing parts supplied by reference TRBV7-8 and TRBJ1-5, is GAGVSQSPRYKVAKRGQDVALRCDPISGHVSLFWYQQALGQGPEFLTYFQNEAQLDKSGLPSDRFFAERPEGSVSTLKIQRTQQEDSAVYLCASGLNAGGNQLQHFGDGTRLSIL.

In regard to this clonotype: Given a much more abundant clone one base away, this may be a read error. The chain joins TRBV6-5 to TRBJ1-5; D is possibly TRBD1 (5 bases). V was cut by 5 bases and J by 2 bases, with 19 bases left in between. This CDR3 comprises 17 residues. Germline V gives CDR1 MNHEY, CDR2 SVGAGI. Here the CDR3 reads CASSDMLTGYGNQPQHF. CDR3 coding DNA: TGTGCCAGCAGTGATATGCTTACAGGTTATGGCAATCAGCCCCAGCATTTT.

The chain recombines TRBV19 with TRBJ2-3, with 7 bases that match TRBD1. Per the germline V gene, CDR1 is LNHDA and CDR2 is SQIVND (reference sequence). The CDR3 is 15 amino acids. In DNA, the CDR3 is TGTGCTAGAAAGCCCTCGGGACAGAGCACAGATACGCAGTATTTT. Translated, it gives CARKPSGQSTDTQYF. Complete variable domain (other parts from reference TRBV19 and TRBJ2-3): DGGITQSPKYLFRKEGQNVTLSCEQNLNHDAMYWYRQDPGQGLRLIYYSQIVNDFQKGDIAEGYSVSREKKESFPLTVTSAQKNPTAFYLCARKPSGQSTDTQYFGPGTRLTVL.

This clonotype was recorded at least ten times. The rearrangement uses TRBV6-5 and TRBJ1-5; 7 bases are a match to TRBD1. Germline CDR1 reads MNHEY; CDR2 reads SVGAGI. The CDR3 runs to 13 residues. The V gene end was trimmed by 6 bases and the J gene end by 6 bases; junction bases not matched to a gene: 5. CDR3 region: CASSSGGSQPQHF. The CDR3 DNA reads TGTGCCAGCAGCTCAGGGGGAAGTCAGCCCCAGCATTTT.

A remark on this clonotype: This sequence may be a read error, since a much larger clone differs from it by one base. This chain links TRBV24-1 with TRBJ2-7, with TRBD1 matching 9 bases. CDR1 and CDR2 (germline): KGHDR, SFDVKD. V dropped 4 bases and J dropped 3; count of bases not matched to a gene: 6. The CDR3 consists of 15 residues. In DNA form, the CDR3 reads TGTGCCACCAGTGACGGGACAGGGTCCGTCTACGAGCAGTACTTC. Translation: CATSDGTGSVYEQYF.

Details on this clonotype: This likely reflects a read error, since a far larger clone is one base away. The J gene is TRBJ2-4, the V gene TRBV11-2, with no clear D. The J call may be mistaken, given a closer DNA end match to TRBJ2-1. The CDR3 covers 11 residues. Per the germline V gene, CDR1 is SGHAT and CDR2 is FQNNGV. For the CDR3, the DNA is TGTGCCAGCAGCTTCACCAATGGGCAGTTCTTC. Translation: CASSFTNGQFF.

Notes on this clonotype: A clone one base away is much larger, so this may be a read error. The gene calls are TRBV7-2 and TRBJ2-7; 7 positions agree with TRBD2. The CDR3 extends over 14 amino acids. The V and J ends lost 3 bases and 0 bases, in that order; junction bases with no gene match: 2. In germline, CDR1 is SGHTA, CDR2 FQGNSA. CDR3 in DNA: TGTGCCAGCAGCTTTGGCGGGGGCTCCTACGAGCAGTACTTC. Its protein product is CASSFGGGSYEQYF.

This chain joins TRBV6-5 and TRBJ2-7; D unclear. Trimming took off 8 bases at V and 0 bases at J, with 8 bases between the two ends. The CDR3 has 12 amino acids. CDR1 and CDR2 (germline): MNHEY, SVGAGI. The CDR3 DNA reads TGTGCCAGCGGTTTCAGCTCCTACGAGCAGTACTTC. The encoded protein is CASGFSSYEQYF.

There are a few counts of this clonotype. V usage is TRBV6-1 and J usage is TRBJ2-3, with a possible D match to TRBD1 (5 bases). Germline V gives CDR1 MNHNS, CDR2 SASEGT. V was trimmed by 8 bases and J by 0 bases, leaving 12 bases between them. The CDR3 covers 14 residues. CDR3 sequence reads: CASELSGSTDTQYF. The CDR3 DNA reads as TGTGCCAGCGAACTATCAGGGAGCACAGATACGCAGTATTTT.

Comment on this clonotype: Possible read error: a much larger clone is one base away. The chain joins TRBV5-1 to TRBJ2-5; D is ambiguous. The V end lost 0 bases, the J end lost 3 bases, and 9 bases lay between the germline ends. The CDR3 totals 14 residues. Looked up from germline, CDR1 is SGHRS and CDR2 is YFSETQ. In nucleotides, the CDR3 is TGCGCCAGCAGCTTGGCCCCGACCAAAGAGACCCAGTACTTC. Translated, it gives CASSLAPTKETQYF.

The chain employs TRBV6-7 and TRBJ2-7; D is uncertain. The J call is uncertain, as TRBJ2-5 better fits the DNA end. TRBV6-7 is an open reading frame, and its role is uncertain. CDR3 length: 15 amino acids. The CDR3 sequence is CASSYSVSEQETQYF. CDR3 DNA: TGTGCCAGCAGTTACTCGGTGTCAGAACAAGAGACCCAGTACTTC.

This clonotype was found many times. This sequence joins TRBV4-1 and TRBJ1-5; D unresolved. The CDR3 consists of 13 residues. V gave up 0 bases and J gave up 7 bases, with 7 bases separating them. Germline CDR1 is MGHRA and CDR2 is YSYEKL. CDR3 amino acids: CASSQDGPQPQHF. Here the CDR3 DNA reads TGCGCCAGCAGCCAAGATGGACCCCAGCCCCAGCATTTT.